The following is a T cell receptor beta chain sequence with its context. The sample is drawn from a study of cytomegalovirus exposure and HLA in healthy donors. Both 60 Vbeta primers and 13 Jbeta primers went into the PCR. The table came from immunoSEQ multiplex PCR; TCRdb's copy has only in-frame clones and leaves some out. Found here are approximately 140,000 clones, 70% to 80% of them singletons; the top ten hold around 4.9%. CDR3 length: 16 amino acids. V dropped 6 bases and J dropped 2 bases, with 19 bases sitting between them. CDR1 and CDR2 (germline): SGHAT, FQNNGV. The receptor's source is a male donor in good health and CMV-seronegative. V usage is TRBV11-2 and J usage is TRBJ2-5; weak D call: TRBD2 (7 bases). Sequencing was performed on PBMCs. The CDR3 region has the DNA TGTGCCAGCAGTTATAGGGGGAGGGGCGGGCAAGAGACCCAGTACTTC. Amino acids: CASSYRGRGGQETQYF.